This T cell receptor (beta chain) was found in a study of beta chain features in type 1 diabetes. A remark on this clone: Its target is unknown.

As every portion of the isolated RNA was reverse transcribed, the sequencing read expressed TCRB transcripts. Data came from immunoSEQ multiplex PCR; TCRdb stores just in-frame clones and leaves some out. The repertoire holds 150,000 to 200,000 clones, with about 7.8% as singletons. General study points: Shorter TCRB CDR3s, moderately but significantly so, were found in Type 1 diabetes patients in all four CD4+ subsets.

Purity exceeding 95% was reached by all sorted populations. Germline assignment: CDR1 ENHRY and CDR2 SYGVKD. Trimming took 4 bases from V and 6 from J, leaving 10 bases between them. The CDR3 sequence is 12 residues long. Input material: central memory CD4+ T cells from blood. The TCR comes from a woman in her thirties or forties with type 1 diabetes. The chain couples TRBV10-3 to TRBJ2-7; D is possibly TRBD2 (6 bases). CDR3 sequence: CAISVGGVEQYF. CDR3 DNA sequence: TGTGCCATCAGTGTGGGGGGAGTCGAGCAGTACTTC.